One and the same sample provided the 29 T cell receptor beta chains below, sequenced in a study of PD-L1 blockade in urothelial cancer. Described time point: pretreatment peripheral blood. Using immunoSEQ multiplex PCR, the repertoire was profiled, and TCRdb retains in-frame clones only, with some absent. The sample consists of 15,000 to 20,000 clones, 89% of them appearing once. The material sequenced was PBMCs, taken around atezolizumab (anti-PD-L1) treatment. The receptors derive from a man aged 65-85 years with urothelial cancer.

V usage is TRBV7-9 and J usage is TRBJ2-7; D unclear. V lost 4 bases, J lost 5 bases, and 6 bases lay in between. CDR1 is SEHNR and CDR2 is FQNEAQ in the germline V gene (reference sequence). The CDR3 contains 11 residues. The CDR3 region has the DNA TGTGCCAGCAGCTCTTATCACGAGCAGTACTTC. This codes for CASSSYHEQYF.

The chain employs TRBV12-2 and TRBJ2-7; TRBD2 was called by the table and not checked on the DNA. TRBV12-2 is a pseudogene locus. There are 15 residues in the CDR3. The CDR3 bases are TGTGCAAGTCGCCTCCGACTAGCGGGGATGGACGAGCAGTACTTC. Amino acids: CASRLRLAGMDEQYF.

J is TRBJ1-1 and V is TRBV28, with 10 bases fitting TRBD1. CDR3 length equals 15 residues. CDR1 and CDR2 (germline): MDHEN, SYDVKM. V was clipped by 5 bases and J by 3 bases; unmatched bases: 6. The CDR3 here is CASSPPDRGHTEAFF. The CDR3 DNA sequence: TGTGCCAGCAGTCCGCCAGACAGGGGGCACACTGAAGCTTTCTTT. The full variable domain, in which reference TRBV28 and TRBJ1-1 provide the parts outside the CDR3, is DVKVTQSSRYLVKRTGEKVFLECVQDMDHENMFWYRQDPGLGLRLIYFSYDVKMKEKGDIPEGYSVSREKKERFSLILESASTNQTSMYLCASSPPDRGHTEAFFGQGTRLTVV.

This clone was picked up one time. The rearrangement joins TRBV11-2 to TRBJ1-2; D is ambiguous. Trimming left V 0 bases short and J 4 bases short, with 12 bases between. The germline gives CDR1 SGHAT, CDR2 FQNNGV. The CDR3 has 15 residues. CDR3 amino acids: CASSLDGAAPYGYTF. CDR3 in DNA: TGTGCCAGCAGCTTAGACGGTGCGGCCCCCTATGGCTACACCTTC.

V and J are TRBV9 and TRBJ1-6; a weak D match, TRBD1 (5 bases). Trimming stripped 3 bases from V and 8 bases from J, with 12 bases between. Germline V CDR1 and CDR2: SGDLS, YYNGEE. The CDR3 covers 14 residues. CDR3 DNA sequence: TGTGCCAGCAGCGGACCAGGGATAGATTCACCCCTCCACTTT. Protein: CASSGPGIDSPLHF.

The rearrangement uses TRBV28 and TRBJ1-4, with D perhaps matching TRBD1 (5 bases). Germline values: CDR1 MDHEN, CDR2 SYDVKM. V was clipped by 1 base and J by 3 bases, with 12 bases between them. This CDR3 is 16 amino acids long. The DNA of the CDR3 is TGTGCCAGCAGTTTATTGGACACGGGCTCTAATGAAAAACTGTTTTTT. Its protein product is CASSLLDTGSNEKLFF.

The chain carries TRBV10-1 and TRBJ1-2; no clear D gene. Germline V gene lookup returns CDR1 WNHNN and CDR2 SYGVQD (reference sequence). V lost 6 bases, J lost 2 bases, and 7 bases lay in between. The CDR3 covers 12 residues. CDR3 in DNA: TGCGCCAGCAGCGGGTCCAACTATGGCTACACCTTC. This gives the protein CASSGSNYGYTF.

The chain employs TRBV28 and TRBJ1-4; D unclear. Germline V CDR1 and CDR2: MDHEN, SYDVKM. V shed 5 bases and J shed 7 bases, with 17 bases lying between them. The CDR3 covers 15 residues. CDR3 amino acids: CASSLRVLPFEKLFF. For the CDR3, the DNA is TGTGCCAGCAGTCTCCGGGTCCTTCCGTTTGAAAAACTGTTTTTT. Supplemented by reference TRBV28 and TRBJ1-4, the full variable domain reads DVKVTQSSRYLVKRTGEKVFLECVQDMDHENMFWYRQDPGLGLRLIYFSYDVKMKEKGDIPEGYSVSREKKERFSLILESASTNQTSMYLCASSLRVLPFEKLFFGSGTQLSVL.

The CDR3 reads CASSASWGEETQYF. The CDR3 DNA is TGCGCCAGCAGTGCGTCGTGGGGGGAAGAGACCCAGTACTTC. The chain has TRBV10-2 and TRBJ2-5; a possible D gene is TRBD2 (6 bases). The CDR3 is 14 amino acids. V lost 4 bases and J lost 3, with 12 bases in between. Germline assignment: CDR1 WSHSY and CDR2 SAAADI.

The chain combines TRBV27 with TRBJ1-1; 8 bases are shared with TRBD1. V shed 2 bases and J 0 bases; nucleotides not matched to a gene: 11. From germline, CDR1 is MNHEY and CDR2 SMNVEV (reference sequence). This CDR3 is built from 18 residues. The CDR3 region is CASSLIGRGRSMNTEAFF. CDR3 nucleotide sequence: TGTGCCAGCAGTTTAATCGGCAGGGGGCGATCGATGAACACTGAAGCTTTCTTT.

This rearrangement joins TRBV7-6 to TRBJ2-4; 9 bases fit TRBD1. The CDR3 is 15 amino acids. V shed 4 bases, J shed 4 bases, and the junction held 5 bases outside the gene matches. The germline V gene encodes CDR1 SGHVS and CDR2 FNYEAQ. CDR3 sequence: CASSSMDRGKNIQYF. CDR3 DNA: TGTGCCAGCAGCTCCATGGACAGGGGAAAAAACATTCAGTACTTC. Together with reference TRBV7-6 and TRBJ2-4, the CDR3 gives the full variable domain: GAGVSQSPRYKVTKRGQDVALRCDPISGHVSLYWYRQALGQGPEFLTYFNYEAQQDKSGLPNDRFSAERPEGSISTLTIQRTEQRDSAMYRCASSSMDRGKNIQYFGAGTRLSVL.

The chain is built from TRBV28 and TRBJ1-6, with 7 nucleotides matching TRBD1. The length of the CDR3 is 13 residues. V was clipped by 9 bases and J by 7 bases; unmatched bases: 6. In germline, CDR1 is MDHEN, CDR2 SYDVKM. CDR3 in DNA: TGTGCCAGTAGACAGGGTTCCAATTCACCCCTCCACTTT. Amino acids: CASRQGSNSPLHF.

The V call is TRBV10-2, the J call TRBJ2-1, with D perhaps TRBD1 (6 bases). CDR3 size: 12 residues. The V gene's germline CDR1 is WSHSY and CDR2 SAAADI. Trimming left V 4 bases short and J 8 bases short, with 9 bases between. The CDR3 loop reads CASSGDIHEQFF. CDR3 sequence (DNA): TGCGCCAGCAGTGGGGACATTCATGAGCAGTTCTTC.

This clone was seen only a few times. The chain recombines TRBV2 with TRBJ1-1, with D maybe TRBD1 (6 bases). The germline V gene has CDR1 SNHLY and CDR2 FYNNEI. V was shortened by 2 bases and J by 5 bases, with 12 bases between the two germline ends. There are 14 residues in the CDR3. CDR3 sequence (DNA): TGTGCCAGCAGTGAATCCAGGGGACGTACTGAAGCTTTCTTT. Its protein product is CASSESRGRTEAFF.

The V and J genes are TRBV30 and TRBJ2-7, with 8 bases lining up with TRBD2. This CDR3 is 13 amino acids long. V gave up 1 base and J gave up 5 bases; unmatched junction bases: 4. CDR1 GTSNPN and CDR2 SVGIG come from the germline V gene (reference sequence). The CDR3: CAWSGSGGNEQYF. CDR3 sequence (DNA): TGTGCCTGGAGTGGCAGCGGGGGCAACGAGCAGTACTTC.

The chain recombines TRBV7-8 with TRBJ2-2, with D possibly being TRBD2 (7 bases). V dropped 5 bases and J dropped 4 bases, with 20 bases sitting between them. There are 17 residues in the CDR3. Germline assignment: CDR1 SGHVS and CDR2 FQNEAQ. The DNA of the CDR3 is TGTGCCAGCAGCCCGGGGGGCCTGATTAGATCCACCGGGGAGCTGTTTTTT. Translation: CASSPGGLIRSTGELFF.

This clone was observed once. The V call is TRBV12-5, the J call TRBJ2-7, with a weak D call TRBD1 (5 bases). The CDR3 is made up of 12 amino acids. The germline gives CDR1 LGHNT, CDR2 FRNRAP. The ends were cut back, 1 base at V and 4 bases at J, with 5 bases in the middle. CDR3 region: CASGLGQYEQYF. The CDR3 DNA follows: TGTGCTAGTGGTTTGGGACAGTACGAGCAGTACTTC.

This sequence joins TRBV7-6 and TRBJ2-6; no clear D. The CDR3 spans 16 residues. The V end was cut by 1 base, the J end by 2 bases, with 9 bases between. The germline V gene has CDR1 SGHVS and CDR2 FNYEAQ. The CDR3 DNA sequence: TGTGCCAGCAGCTTAGGTCGCACAACTGGGGCCAACGTCCTGACTTTC. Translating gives CASSLGRTTGANVLTF.

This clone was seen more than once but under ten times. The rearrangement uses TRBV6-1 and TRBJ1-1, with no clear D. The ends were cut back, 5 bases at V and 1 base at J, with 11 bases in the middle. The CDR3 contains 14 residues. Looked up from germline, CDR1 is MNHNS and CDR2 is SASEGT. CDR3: CASSLTHRNTEAFF. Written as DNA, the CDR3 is TGTGCCAGCAGTCTCACTCACCGGAACACTGAAGCTTTCTTT.

CDR3 loop: CASSLRGWGLSGNTIYF. Here the CDR3 DNA reads TGTGCCAGCAGCTTAAGAGGATGGGGACTCTCTGGAAACACCATATATTTT. The chain employs TRBV7-9 and TRBJ1-3, with D perhaps TRBD1 (5 bases). V lost 2 bases and J lost 0, with 14 bases in between. The CDR3 totals 17 residues. In germline, CDR1 is SEHNR, CDR2 FQNEAQ (reference sequence).

The CDR3 spells CASSPLWDRGYEQFF. The CDR3 region has the DNA TGTGCCAGCAGCCCACTTTGGGACAGGGGCTATGAGCAGTTCTTC. The genes are TRBV7-9 and TRBJ2-1; 10 bases agree with TRBD1. This CDR3 comprises 15 residues. Germline V gives CDR1 SEHNR, CDR2 FQNEAQ (reference sequence). Germline trimming cut 5 bases from V and 8 bases from J; bases unmatched to any gene: 9.

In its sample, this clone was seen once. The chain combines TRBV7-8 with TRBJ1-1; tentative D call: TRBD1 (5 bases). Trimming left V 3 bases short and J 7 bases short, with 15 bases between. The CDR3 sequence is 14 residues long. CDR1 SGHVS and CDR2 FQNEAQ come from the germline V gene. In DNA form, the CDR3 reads TGTGCCAGCAGCTTGGGATTTAGGGGACTTGAAGCTTTCTTT. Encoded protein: CASSLGFRGLEAFF. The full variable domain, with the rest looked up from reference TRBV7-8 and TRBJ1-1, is GAGVSQSPRYKVAKRGQDVALRCDPISGHVSLFWYQQALGQGPEFLTYFQNEAQLDKSGLPSDRFFAERPEGSVSTLKIQRTQQEDSAVYLCASSLGFRGLEAFFGQGTRLTVV.

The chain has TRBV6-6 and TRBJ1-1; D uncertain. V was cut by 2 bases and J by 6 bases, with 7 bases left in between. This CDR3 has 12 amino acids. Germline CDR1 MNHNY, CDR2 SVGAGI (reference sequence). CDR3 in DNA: TGTGCCAGCAGTTACATGGGCTCTGAAGCTTTCTTT. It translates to CASSYMGSEAFF.

DNA of the CDR3: TGTGCCAGCAGTGACGAGTGGGGCCTCCCAACTAATGAAAAACTGTTTTTT. Its protein product is CASSDEWGLPTNEKLFF. The V call is TRBV6-4, the J call TRBJ1-4; maybe TRBD1 (5 bases). Trimming took 2 bases from V and 0 from J, leaving 13 bases between them. From germline, CDR1 is MRHNA and CDR2 SNTAGT. The CDR3 covers 17 residues.

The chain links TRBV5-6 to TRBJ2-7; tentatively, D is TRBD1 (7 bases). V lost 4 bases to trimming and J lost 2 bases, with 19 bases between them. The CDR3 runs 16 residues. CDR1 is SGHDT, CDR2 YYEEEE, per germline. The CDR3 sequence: CASSLGGWDRPYEQYF. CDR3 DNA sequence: TGTGCCAGCAGCCTCGGAGGGTGGGACAGACCCTACGAGCAGTACTTC.

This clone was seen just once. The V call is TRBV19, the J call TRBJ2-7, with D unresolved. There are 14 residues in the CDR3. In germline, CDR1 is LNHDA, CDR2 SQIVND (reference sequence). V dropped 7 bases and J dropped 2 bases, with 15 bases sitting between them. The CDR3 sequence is CASTSGRSPYEQYF. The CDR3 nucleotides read TGTGCCAGTACCTCCGGTCGGTCGCCCTACGAGCAGTACTTC.

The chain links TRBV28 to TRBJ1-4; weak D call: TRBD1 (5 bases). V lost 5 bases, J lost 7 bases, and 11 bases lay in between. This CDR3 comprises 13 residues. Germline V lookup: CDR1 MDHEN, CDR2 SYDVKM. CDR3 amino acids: CASSGRVTEKLFF. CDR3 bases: TGTGCCAGCAGTGGCAGGGTGACTGAAAAACTGTTTTTT.

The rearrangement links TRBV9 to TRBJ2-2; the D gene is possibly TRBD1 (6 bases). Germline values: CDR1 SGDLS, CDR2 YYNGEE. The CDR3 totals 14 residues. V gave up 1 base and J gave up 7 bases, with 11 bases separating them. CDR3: CASSVRQEVGELFF. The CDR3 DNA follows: TGTGCCAGCAGCGTAAGACAGGAGGTCGGGGAGCTGTTTTTT.

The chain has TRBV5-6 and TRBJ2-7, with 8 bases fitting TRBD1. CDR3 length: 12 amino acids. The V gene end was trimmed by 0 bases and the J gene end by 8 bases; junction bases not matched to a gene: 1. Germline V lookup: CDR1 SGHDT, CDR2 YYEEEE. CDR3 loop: CASSLGRGQQYF. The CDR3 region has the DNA TGTGCCAGCAGCTTGGGCAGGGGGCAGCAGTACTTC.